The rows below give T cell receptor beta chains drawn from one sample of a study of cytomegalovirus exposure and HLA in healthy donors. This table comes from immunoSEQ multiplex PCR, and its TCRdb copy is limited to in-frame clones, with some not included. The profile shows around 140,000 clones, around four fifths of them singletons. Sequencing was done on a sample of PBMCs. These TCRs come from a man aged 40-49 years in good health and CMV-seronegative. Each CDR3 is given without its conserved first and last residue. The D gene is left open where the match is weak. Clone size is stated in some rows and not others, as once, few, many or a class when expanded.

NA,TRBV5-4,NA,TRBJ2-7,ASSSRSESLYEQY
NA,TRBV19,TRBD2,TRBJ2-1,ASSILLRGGAYNEQF
NA,TRBV5-6,NA,TRBJ2-2,ASFLWTSGRTGELF
NA,TRBV7-6,TRBD2,NA,ASSPRGDPYEQY
NA,TRBV29-1,TRBD2,TRBJ2-7,SVGPTSGLYEQY
few,TRBV29-1,TRBD1,TRBJ1-5,SVVSETGADQPQH
NA,TRBV9,TRBD2,TRBJ2-4,ASSVAGTTVNIQY
NA,TRBV5-6,NA,TRBJ2-7,ASSLEQGSVY
NA,TRBV19,NA,TRBJ1-5,ASSIQDFNQPQH
NA,TRBV30,TRBD2,TRBJ2-7,AWSVLAGAYEQY
NA,TRBV4-1,NA,TRBJ1-1,ASSQPGITEAF
once,TRBV30,TRBD1,TRBJ1-6,AWSQTGGAYSPLH
NA,TRBV19,NA,TRBJ1-1,ASSKTLRANTEAF
few,TRBV7-2,NA,TRBJ1-2,ASSLVEGSGGYT
NA,TRBV28,NA,TRBJ1-5,ASSLFAGKVQPQH
NA,TRBV7-2,NA,TRBJ1-6,ASSEEDSPLH
NA,TRBV29-1,TRBD2,TRBJ2-1,SVGVAGVGEQF
NA,TRBV27,TRBD2,TRBJ2-3,ASIAGGTDTQY
NA,TRBV28,TRBD1,TRBJ1-6,ASSLTAGGYNSPLH
once,TRBV7-3,TRBD1,TRBJ2-1,ASSLDRDNEQF
NA,TRBV4-3,TRBD1,TRBJ2-1,ASSQDSGGLGNEQF
NA,TRBV25-1,NA,TRBJ2-7,ASSEQGSYEQY
NA,TRBV18,NA,TRBJ2-5,ASSPGTDKETQY
once,TRBV28,TRBD1,TRBJ2-5,ASGLIRTGWEETQY
NA,TRBV9,TRBD1,TRBJ1-5,ASSTGTGENQPQH
NA,TRBV5-1,TRBD2,TRBJ2-1,ASSLARASGYNEQF
NA,TRBV30,NA,TRBJ1-2,AWSDDRNHGYT
NA,TRBV7-9,NA,TRBJ1-1,ASSFAGNTEAF
NA,TRBV19,TRBD1,TRBJ1-5,ASSIWTGDSNQPQH
NA,TRBV19,NA,TRBJ2-2,ASRRGTGELF
NA,TRBV5-1,TRBD1,TRBJ1-1,ASRPTGGENTEAF
NA,TRBV15,NA,TRBJ2-7,ATSRVSSGEQY
once,TRBV7-9,NA,TRBJ2-2,ASRKGVDTGELF
NA,TRBV19,TRBD1,TRBJ2-1,ASSQTGGPGLWQF
NA,TRBV7-9,NA,TRBJ2-7,ASSLAGEAYEQY